This TCR beta chain comes out of a study of blood T cell repertoires in COVID-19. At the level of the study: Whether acute or convalescent, the COVID-19 samples came from the United States, Italy and Spain.

Between the trimmed V and J ends, which lost 9 bases and 3 bases, there was a span of 11 bases. The CDR3 is made up of 12 amino acids. Cohort allocation depended upon clinical history that participants reported. Assay used: immunoSEQ multiplex PCR; TCRdb lists only in-frame clones, some missing. The table has about 210,000 clones, 81% seen once. This receptor was identified in a woman aged 45-65 years with acute COVID-19. Sequencing was done on a sample of PBMCs or T cells enriched from blood (not recorded which). The chain is built from TRBV12-3 or TRBV12-4 and TRBJ2-5; a weak D match, TRBD1 (6 bases). CDR3 loop: CASTPGEETQYF. The CDR3, as DNA: TGTGCCAGTACGCCAGGGGAAGAGACCCAGTACTTC.